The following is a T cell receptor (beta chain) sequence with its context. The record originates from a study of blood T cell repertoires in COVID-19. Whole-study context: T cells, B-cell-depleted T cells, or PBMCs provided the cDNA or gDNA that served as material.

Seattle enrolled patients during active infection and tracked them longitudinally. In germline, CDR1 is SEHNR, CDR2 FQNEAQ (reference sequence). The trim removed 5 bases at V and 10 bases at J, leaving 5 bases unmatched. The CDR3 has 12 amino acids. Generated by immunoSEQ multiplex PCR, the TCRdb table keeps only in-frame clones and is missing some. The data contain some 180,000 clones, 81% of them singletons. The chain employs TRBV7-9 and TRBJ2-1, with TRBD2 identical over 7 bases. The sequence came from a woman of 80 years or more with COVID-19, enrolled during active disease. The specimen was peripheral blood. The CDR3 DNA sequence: TGTGCCAGCAGCCGACTAGCATCCGAGCAGTTCTTC. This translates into CASSRLASEQFF.